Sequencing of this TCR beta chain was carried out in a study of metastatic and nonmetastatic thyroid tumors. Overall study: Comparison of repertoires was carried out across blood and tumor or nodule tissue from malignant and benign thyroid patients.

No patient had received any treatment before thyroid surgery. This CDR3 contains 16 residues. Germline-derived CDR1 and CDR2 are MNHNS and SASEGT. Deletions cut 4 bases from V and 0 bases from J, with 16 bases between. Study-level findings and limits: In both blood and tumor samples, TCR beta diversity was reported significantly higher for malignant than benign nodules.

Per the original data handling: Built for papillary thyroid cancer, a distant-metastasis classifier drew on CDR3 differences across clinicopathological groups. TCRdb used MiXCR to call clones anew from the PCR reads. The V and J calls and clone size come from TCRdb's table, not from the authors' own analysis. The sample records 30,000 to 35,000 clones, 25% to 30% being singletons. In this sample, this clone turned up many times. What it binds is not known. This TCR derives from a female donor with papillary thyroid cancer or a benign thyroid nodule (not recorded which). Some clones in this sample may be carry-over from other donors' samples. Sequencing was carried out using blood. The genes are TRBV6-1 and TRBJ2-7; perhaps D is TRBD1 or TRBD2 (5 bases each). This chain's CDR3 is CASSAVGTSVSYEQYF. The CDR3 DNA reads TGTGCCAGCAGTGCTGTCGGGACCTCTGTCTCCTACGAGCAGTACTTC.